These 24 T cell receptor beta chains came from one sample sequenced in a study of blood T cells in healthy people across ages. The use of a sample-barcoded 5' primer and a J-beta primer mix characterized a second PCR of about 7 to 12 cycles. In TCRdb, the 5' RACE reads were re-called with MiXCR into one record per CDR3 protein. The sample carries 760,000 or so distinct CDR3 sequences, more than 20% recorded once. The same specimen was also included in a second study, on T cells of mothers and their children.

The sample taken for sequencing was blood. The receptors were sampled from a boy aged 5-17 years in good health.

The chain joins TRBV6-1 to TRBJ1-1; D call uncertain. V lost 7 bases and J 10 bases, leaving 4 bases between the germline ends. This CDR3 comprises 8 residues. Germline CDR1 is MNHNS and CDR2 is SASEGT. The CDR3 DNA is TGTGCCAGCACGTTAGCTTTCTTT. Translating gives CASTLAFF.

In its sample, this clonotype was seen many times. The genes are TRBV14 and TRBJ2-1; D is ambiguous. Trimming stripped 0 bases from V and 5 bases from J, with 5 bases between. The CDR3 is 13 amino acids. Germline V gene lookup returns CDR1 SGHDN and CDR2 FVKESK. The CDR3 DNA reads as TGTGCCAGCAGCCAAGATCTGAACAATGAGCAGTTCTTC. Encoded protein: CASSQDLNNEQFF.

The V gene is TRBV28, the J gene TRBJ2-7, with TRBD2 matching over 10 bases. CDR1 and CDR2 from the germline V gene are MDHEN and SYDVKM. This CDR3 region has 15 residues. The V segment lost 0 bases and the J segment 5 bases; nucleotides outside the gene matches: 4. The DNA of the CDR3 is TGTGCCAGCAGTTTATGGGCTAGCGGGAGTAACGAGCAGTACTTC. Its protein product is CASSLWASGSNEQYF.

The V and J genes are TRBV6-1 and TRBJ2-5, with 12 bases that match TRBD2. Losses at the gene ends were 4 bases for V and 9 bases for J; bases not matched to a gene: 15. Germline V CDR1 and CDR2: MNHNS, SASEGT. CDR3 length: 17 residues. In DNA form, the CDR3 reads TGTGCCAGCAGTGGAAGAGGAAGTACTAGCGGGGGGCCCCCCCAGTACTTC. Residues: CASSGRGSTSGGPPQYF.

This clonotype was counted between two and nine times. This CDR3 reads CAISEGMGTDTQYF. The CDR3 DNA is TGTGCCATCAGTGAAGGGATGGGCACAGATACGCAGTATTTT. The V and J genes are TRBV10-3 and TRBJ2-3, with D uncertain. Per the germline V gene, CDR1 is ENHRY and CDR2 is SYGVKD. The CDR3 is 14 residues long. Trimming shortened V by 3 bases and J by 1 base, and 8 bases separated the two germline ends.

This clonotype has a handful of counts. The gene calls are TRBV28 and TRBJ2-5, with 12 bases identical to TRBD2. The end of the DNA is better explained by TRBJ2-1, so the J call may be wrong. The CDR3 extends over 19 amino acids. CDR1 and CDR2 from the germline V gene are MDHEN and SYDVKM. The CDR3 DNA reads TGTGCCAGCAGTTTATTTACTAGCGGGAGGAATAAACGTGTCAATGAGCAGTTCTTC. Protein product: CASSLFTSGRNKRVNEQFF.

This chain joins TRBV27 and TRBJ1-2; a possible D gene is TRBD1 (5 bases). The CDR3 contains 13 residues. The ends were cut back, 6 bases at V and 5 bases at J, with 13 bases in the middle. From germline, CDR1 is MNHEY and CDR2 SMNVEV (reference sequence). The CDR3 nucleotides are TGTGCCAGCAGGGACGATCAGGGTTATGGCTACACCTTC. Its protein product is CASRDDQGYGYTF.

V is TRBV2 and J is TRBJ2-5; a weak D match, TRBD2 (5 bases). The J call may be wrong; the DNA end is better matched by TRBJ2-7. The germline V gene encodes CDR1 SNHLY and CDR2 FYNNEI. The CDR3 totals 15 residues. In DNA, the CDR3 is TGTGCCAGCAGCTCCACCCGGGGAAACCACTACGAGCAGTACTTC. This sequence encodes CASSSTRGNHYEQYF.

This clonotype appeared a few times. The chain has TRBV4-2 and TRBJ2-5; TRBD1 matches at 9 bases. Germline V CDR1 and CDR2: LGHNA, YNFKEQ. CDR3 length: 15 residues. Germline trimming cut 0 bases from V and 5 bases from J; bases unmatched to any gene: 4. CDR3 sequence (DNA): TGTGCCAGCAGCCAAGAGTCGGACAGGGGCGAGACCCAGTACTTC. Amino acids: CASSQESDRGETQYF.

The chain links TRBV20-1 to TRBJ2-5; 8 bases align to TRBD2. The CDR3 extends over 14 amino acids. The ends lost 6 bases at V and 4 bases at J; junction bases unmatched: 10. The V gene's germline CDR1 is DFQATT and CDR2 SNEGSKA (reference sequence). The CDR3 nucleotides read TGCAGTGCAACCGGGACTAGTGTAGGAGAGACCCAGTACTTC. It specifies CSATGTSVGETQYF.

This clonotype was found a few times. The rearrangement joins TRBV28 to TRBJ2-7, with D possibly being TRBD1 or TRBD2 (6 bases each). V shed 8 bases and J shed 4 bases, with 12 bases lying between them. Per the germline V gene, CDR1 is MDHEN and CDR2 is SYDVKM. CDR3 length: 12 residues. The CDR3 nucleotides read TGTGCCAGCCAAGAAGGGGGGTACGAGCAGTACTTC. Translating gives CASQEGGYEQYF.

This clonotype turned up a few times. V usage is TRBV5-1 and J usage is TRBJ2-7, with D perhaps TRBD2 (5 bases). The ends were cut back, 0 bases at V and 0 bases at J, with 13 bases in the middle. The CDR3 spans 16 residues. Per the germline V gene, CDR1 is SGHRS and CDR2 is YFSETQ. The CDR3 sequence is CASSLVYGLSSYEQYF. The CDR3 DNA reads TGCGCCAGCAGCTTGGTTTACGGACTCAGCTCCTACGAGCAGTACTTC.

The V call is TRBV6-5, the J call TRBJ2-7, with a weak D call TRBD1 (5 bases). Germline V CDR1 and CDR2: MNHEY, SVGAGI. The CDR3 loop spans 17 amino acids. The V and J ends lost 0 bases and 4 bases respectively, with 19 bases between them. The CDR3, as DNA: TGTGCCAGCAGTTACTCCCGCAGGGCCGAAGTTGGATACGAGCAGTACTTC. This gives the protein CASSYSRRAEVGYEQYF.

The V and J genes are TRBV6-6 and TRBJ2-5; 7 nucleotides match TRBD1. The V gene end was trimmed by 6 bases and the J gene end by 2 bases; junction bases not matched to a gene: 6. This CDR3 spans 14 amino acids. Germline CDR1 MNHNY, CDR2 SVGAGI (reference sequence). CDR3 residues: CASRPRQGQETQYF. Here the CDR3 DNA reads TGTGCCAGCAGACCTAGACAGGGTCAAGAGACCCAGTACTTC.

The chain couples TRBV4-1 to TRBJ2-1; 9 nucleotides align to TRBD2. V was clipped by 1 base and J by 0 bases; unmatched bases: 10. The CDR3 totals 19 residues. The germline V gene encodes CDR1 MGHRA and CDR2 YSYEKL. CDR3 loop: CASSQGAAGGVGSYNEQFF. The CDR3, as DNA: TGCGCCAGCAGCCAAGGGGCAGCGGGAGGCGTAGGCTCCTACAATGAGCAGTTCTTC.

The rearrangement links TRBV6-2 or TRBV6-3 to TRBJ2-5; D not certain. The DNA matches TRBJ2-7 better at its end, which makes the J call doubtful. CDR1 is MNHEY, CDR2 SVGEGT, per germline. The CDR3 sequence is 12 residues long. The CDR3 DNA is TGTGCCAGCAGTATCAACACCTACGAGCAGTACTTC. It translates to CASSINTYEQYF.

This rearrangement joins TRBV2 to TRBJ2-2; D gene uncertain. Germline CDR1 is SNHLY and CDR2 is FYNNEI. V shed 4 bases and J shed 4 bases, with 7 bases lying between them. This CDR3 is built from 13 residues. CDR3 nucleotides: TGTGCCAGCAGTGTTCTGGTCACCGGGGAGCTGTTTTTT. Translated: CASSVLVTGELFF.

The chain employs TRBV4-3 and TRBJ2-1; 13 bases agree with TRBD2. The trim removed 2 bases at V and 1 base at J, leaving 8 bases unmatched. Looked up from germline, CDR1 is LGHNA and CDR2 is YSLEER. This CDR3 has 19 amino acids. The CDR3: CASSQTGTSGKGSYNEQFF. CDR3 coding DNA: TGCGCCAGCAGCCAAACCGGGACTAGCGGGAAGGGATCCTACAATGAGCAGTTCTTC.

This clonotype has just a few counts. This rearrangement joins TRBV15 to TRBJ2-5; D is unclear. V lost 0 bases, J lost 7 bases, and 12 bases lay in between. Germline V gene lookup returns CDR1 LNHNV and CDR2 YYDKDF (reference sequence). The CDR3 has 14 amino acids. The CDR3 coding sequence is TGTGCCACCAGCAGAGATTCGGGTTCGGGGACCCAGTACTTC. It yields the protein CATSRDSGSGTQYF.

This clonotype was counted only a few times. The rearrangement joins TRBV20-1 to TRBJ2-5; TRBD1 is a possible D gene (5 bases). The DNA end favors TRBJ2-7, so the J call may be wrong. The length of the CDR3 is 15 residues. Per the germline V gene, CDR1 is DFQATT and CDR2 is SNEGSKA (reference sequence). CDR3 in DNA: TGCAGTGCTAGCCCCCCTCACAGGTCTGCCTACGAGCAGTACTTC. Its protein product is CSASPPHRSAYEQYF.

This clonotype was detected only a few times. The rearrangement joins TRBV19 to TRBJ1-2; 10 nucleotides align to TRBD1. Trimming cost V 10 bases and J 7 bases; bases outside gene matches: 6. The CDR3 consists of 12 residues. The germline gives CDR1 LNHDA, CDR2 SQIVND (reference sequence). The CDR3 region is CATLGTGAGYTF. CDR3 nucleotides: TGTGCCACCCTAGGGACAGGGGCTGGCTACACCTTC.

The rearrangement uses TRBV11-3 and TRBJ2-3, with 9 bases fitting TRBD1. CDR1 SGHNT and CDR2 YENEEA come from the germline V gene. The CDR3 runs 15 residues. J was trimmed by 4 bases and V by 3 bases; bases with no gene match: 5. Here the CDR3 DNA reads TGTGCCAGCAGCTTCGGGACAGGGAAGTCAGATACGCAGTATTTT. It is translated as CASSFGTGKSDTQYF.

CDR3 DNA: TGTGCCAGCAGCCTACTTGTGCAGCAGCCCTACAATGAGCAGTTCTTC. It yields the protein CASSLLVQQPYNEQFF. The V call is TRBV4-2, the J call TRBJ2-1; no firm D call. The CDR3 has 16 amino acids. Trimming cost V 4 bases and J 2 bases, with 15 bases left between them. Germline loops: CDR1 LGHNA, CDR2 YNFKEQ.

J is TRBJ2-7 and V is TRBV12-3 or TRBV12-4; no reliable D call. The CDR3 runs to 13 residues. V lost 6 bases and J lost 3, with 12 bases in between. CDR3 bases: TGTGCCAGCAGCCCGGTTTTTGTCTACGAGCAGTACTTC. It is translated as CASSPVFVYEQYF.